This TCR beta chain was sequenced during a study of cytomegalovirus exposure and HLA in healthy donors (dated by TCRdb to the late 2010s). Background on the whole study: An earlier analysis of some 600 of the donors reported 276 Gb of sequence data and 95 million to 140 million unique TCR beta sequences obtained from 150 million to 200 million T cells. Typing coverage differed by locus: A, B, C, DRB1 and DQB1 were typed in about 620-630 donors, DQA1 in 500 to 550, DPA1 in some 600, and DPB1 in 400 to 490. In addition to the first cohort of approximately 670 subjects, a separate validation cohort of approximately 130 different subjects was used. In a later analysis, previously published TCR beta repertoires from some 640 donors were re-analyzed and high-resolution HLA genotyping was added so that TCR occurrence patterns could be studied. All discovery cohort repertoires had been generated using a single sequencing platform. To predict cytomegalovirus infection status, the study brought together high-throughput TCR immunosequencing, statistical association of individual TCRs with disease status, and machine learning. Using immunosequencing, the study profiled T cell repertoires from 666 subjects and related those repertoires to cytomegalovirus serostatus. Four or five DR-DQ haplotypes were handled as single units for association and clustering because linkage in the cohort was strong. Across some 400 genotyped donors of the cohort, an average of about 220,000 unique TCR beta nucleotide sequences per donor were sequenced, and around 20% of those sequences were non-productive. The study aimed to test whether cataloging public T cell receptors could reveal signatures of past pathogen exposure. Donor age, sex, ethnicity and CMV serostatus were collected together with the repertoire data. Rather than drawing on any new phenotypic data, the later analysis identified candidate immune exposures from TCR beta sequences and the way those sequences occurred across donors. HLA typing included class I and class II loci at four-digit resolution. To decide whether each TCR beta V gene segment behaved as functional or pseudogenic, an earlier analysis of approximately 620 of the donors relied on high-throughput TCR beta sequencing. In a later genetic analysis, genome-wide SNP genotypes for about 65% of the roughly 670 donors were used, and that subset was treated as a discovery cohort. Among the roughly 400 genotyped donors, around 79% belonged to the genetic ancestry cluster associated with self-reported Caucasian donors. An early release covering just under 650 HLA-typed donors comprised around 300 gigabases of sequencing data and some 79 million unique TCR sequences.

The cohort comprised approximately 700 healthy bone marrow donors. At the time of sampling, all cohort members were nominally healthy, though unrecorded immune exposures were likely present. The donor was CMV seropositive and was included in the group of almost 300 seropositive cohort members. A peripheral blood sample was collected from each donor, and TCR beta sequencing was performed on peripheral blood mononuclear cells. The Qiagen DNeasy Blood Extraction Kit was used to extract genomic DNA from the blood cell samples. On this clone itself: The clone's antigen remains unknown. No much larger clonotype is one base removed from it; base qualities were not supplied.

Receptor amplification or capture employed the immunoSEQ multiplex PCR assay. For the multiplex PCR, a mixture combining 60 forward primers for TCR Vbeta segments and 13 reverse primers for TCR Jbeta segments was used. A multiplex PCR assay on genomic DNA amplified the CDR3 region of rearranged TCR beta genes. The Illumina HiSeq System was used to sequence the amplified TCR beta libraries as 87-base-pair reads. The study's own analysis went as follows. Across the roughly 700 repertoires, a later analysis counted approximately 75 million unique TCR beta chains, approximately 10 million of which were shared by at least two donors. A nearest-neighbor algorithm error-corrected the raw reads and collapsed the reads into unique sequences, merging closely related sequences to remove PCR and sequencing errors. To assign V, D and J gene segments, CDR3 sequences were aligned to IMGT reference sequences. For a sequence to be retained, a match of at least six nucleotides to both a V gene segment and a J gene segment was required. Rearrangements were classified as productive when the CDR3 lacked stop codons and remained in frame with V and J, and all other rearrangements were classified as non-productive. CDR3 was defined by IMGT convention, running from the second conserved V-encoded cysteine to the conserved J-encoded phenylalanine. The earlier analysis of 587 of the donors excluded sequences that lacked an unambiguous match to a single V gene segment. An earlier analysis of several hundred of the donors called V segments functional above 56.7% productive rearrangements and segregating when the between-donor standard deviation exceeded 5%. A statistical classification framework was built to diagnose cytomegalovirus status from the catalog of TCR beta chain sequences. A later analysis assigned V and J genes by comparing TCR nucleotide sequences with IMGT/GENE-DB human TR gene sequences. Using the TCRdist pipeline, a later analysis assigned CDR3 sequences along with most-parsimonious VDJ recombination scenarios. A later analysis defined each TCR beta chain by its CDR3 amino acid sequence plus V-gene family, and excluded reads lacking a unique V-gene family. In a later analysis, 450 to 600 highly shared, low-generation-probability nucleotide sequences were removed to address suspected cross-contamination and a sequencing artifact. A later analysis calculated a clonal expansion index for each public chain from normalized within-repertoire ranks of inferred template counts. Generation probabilities in a later analysis came from a VDJ recombination model fitted to out-of-frame rearrangements, and those results were checked against IGoR. In a later analysis, TCR-TCR, TCR-HLA and TCR-CMV co-occurrence was scored with hypergeometric tests, and a repertoire-size bias correction was applied to TCR pairs. In a later analysis, false discovery rates were estimated by permuting HLA or CMV assignments 20 times. In a later analysis, co-occurring TCRs were grouped using DBSCAN, and TCRdist sequence similarity was added for clustering within HLA-allele-positive subsets. For co-occurrence clustering, repertoires with fewer than 30,000 or more than 120,000 public chains were excluded, along with 4 to 6 repertoires with anomalous nucleotide sharing. Not all clones reach the TCRdb copy of this immuneACCESS table, which keeps in-frame sequences only. Checked studies attribute under half of the gap to unresolved V genes and leave the rest unexplained. V and J calls and clone size are given by that table; D and trimming were obtained from the DNA. In all, the sample holds about 67,000 clones, and 75% to 90% of those were seen once. 12% of the sample is held by the ten biggest clonotypes.

Results the study describes overall, beyond this receptor: Cytomegalovirus status was reported to be diagnosed by the classifier with high specificity and sensitivity in both the original and validation cohorts. Some IMGT-functional V segments, including TRBV6-2 and TRBV6-3, could not be distinguished by the 87-base-pair reads and were therefore excluded. In a later analysis, most CMV-associated TCR beta chains were found to appear HLA-restricted, with HLA associations seemingly driven largely by CMV exposure. A few of the identified cytomegalovirus-associated TCR beta chains were confirmed in vitro to be specific for cytomegalovirus antigens. A further reported finding was that TCR beta sequences accurately predicted the HLA-A and HLA-B alleles for most subjects in the first cohort. The study listed around 160 TCR beta chains as associated with cytomegalovirus. A later genetic analysis reported fewer N-insertions in productive TCRs among donors in an Asian-associated ancestry cluster than the roughly 690-donor mean. The authors suggested that the approach could potentially be generalized to other disease states and immunological phenotypes. In a later analysis, HLA-associated TCR beta chains were found to be more clonally expanded and to have lower generation probabilities than equally common non-associated chains. A cluster of highly shared sequence variants was judged likely to be a technical artifact of the sequencing pipeline. For the cohort, immune exposure information was limited to CMV serostatus. Presence/absence analyses assumed roughly uniform sequencing depth across donors, an assumption that may not hold. In a later analysis, several top co-occurrence clusters were reported to appear linked to parvovirus B19, influenza, CMV and Epstein-Barr virus. In a later genetic analysis, a missense DCLRE1C variant was associated with V-gene and J-gene trimming of TCR beta chains, and the association was replicated in an independent cohort. When HLA alleles, especially DR and DQ, strongly co-occurred, attributing TCR associations to individual alleles was difficult. At a false discovery rate of 0.05, a later analysis linked roughly 17,000 TCR beta sequences to specific HLA alleles. Because counts were too low, some 17 rarely observed V segments, including chromosome 9 orphons, were excluded from the earlier analysis of 587 of the donors. An earlier analysis of approximately 590 of the donors showed that most TCR beta V segments appeared in productive rearrangements either about 90% or about 30% of the time, which broadly matched IMGT annotations. HLA typing was unavailable for some donors at each locus, so association tests used only the typed subset. This cohort had only TCR beta chains sequenced, and the lack of alpha or paired-chain data limited which features could be detected. Most TCR sequences were seen in very few donors, while some public TCRs were found in many individuals. According to a later analysis, TCR association rates differed among HLA loci, with DRB1 alleles showing the most associated TCRs and HLA-C alleles showing the fewest. Correlated functional status among segregating V segments might be attributable to linkage disequilibrium, but an unknown experimental factor could not be ruled out.

The CDR3 covers 16 residues, taking in both the cysteine and the phenylalanine. Of the read, only the CDR3 DNA is kept; its 48 bases are in frame from base 1. Between the V and J ends, shortened by 0 bases and 6 bases respectively, the junction contains 17 bases. The germline V gene yields SGHRS for CDR1 and YFSETQ for CDR2. Sequencing input: PBMCs. This TCR was recovered from a woman in her twenties or thirties in good health and CMV-seropositive. The chain is made from TRBV5-1 and TRBJ2-3, with the D segment identity uncertain. In nucleotide form, the sequence is TGCGCCAGCAGCTTGGGGTCTACCTTTCCCTCTGATACGCAGTATTTT. Its translation is CASSLGSTFPSDTQYF.